The present T cell receptor (beta chain) was sequenced within a study of blood T cell dynamics during melanoma immunotherapy. The wider study: First-line therapy was either pembrolizumab or nivolumab with ipilimumab for metastatic melanoma.

Here immunoSEQ multiplex PCR was the method, and the copy in TCRdb shows in-frame clones only, minus some. The data show about 12,000 clones, about 81% seen once. Study-level results: At W3, later disease-control patients showed bifurcated PBMC repertoire changes, unlike progressors.

Concerning this clone itself: The target antigen is unknown.

This sample's time point: pre-treatment baseline. Blood was drawn before treatment and at week 3 after checkpoint blockade. The CDR3 totals 15 residues. The germline gives CDR1 SGHVS, CDR2 FQNEAQ. J gave up 3 bases and V 5 bases, and 5 bases lay outside the gene matches. The TCR comes from a human donor with melanoma. Here the sequenced sample was blood, taken from a patient treated with checkpoint blockade. The chain joins TRBV7-8 to TRBJ2-3, with TRBD2 matching 10 bases. For the CDR3, the DNA is TGTGCCAGCAGCATCGGACTAGCGGAGACAGATACGCAGTATTTT. Protein sequence: CASSIGLAETDTQYF.